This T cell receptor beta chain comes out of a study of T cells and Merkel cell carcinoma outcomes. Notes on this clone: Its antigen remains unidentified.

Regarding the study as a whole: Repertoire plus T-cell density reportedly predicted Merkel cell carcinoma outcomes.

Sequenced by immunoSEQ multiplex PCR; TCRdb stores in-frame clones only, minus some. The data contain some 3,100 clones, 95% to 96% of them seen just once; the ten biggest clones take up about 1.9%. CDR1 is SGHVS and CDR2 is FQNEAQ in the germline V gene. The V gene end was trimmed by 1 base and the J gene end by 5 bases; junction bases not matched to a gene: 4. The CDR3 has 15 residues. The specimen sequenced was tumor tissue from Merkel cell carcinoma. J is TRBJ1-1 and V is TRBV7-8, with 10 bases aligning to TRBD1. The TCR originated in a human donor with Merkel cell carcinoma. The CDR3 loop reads CASSLGTGGRTEAFF. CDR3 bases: TGTGCCAGCAGCTTAGGGACAGGGGGTAGGACTGAAGCTTTCTTT.